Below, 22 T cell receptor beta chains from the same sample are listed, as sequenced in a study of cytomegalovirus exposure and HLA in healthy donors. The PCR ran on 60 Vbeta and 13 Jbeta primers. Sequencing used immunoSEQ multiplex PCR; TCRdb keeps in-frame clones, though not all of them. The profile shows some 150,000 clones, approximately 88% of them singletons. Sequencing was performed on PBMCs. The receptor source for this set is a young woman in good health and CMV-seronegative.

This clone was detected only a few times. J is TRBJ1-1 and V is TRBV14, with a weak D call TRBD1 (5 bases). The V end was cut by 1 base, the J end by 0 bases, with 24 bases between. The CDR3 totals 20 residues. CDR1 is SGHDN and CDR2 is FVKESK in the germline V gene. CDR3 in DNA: TGTGCCAGCAGCCAAGTTTTACAAAAGGGGTATAAGGGGCTGAACACTGAAGCTTTCTTT. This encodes CASSQVLQKGYKGLNTEAFF.

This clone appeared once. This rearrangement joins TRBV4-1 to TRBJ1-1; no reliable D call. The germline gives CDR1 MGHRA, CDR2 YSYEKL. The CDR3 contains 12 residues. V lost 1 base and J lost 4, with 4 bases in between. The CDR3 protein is CASSQVGTEAFF. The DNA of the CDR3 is TGCGCCAGCAGCCAAGTCGGCACTGAAGCTTTCTTT.

CDR3 in amino acids: CASTGCWGMGKETQYF. Written as DNA, the CDR3 is TGTGCCAGCACAGGGTGTTGGGGTATGGGGAAAGAGACCCAGTACTTC. The J gene is TRBJ2-5, the V gene TRBV6-4; D possibly corresponds to TRBD1 (5 bases). CDR1 is MRHNA and CDR2 is SNTAGT in the germline V gene. V lost 7 bases and J lost 3, with 21 bases in between. This CDR3 comprises 16 residues.

CDR3 loop: CASSSYRVGYTF. The CDR3 DNA is TGTGCCAGCAGTTCCTACAGGGTTGGCTACACCTTC. The chain has TRBV6-6 and TRBJ1-2; a possible D gene is TRBD1 (6 bases). The V end was cut by 4 bases, the J end by 7 bases, with 10 bases between. The CDR3 consists of 12 residues. Germline V gene lookup returns CDR1 MNHNY and CDR2 SVGAGI (reference sequence).

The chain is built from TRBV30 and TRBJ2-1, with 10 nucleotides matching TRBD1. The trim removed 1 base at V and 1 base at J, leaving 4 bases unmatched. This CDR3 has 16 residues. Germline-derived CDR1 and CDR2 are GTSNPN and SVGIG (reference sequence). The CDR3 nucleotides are TGTGCCTGGAGTGCGGGGGACAGGGGTTCCTACAATGAGCAGTTCTTC. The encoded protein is CAWSAGDRGSYNEQFF.

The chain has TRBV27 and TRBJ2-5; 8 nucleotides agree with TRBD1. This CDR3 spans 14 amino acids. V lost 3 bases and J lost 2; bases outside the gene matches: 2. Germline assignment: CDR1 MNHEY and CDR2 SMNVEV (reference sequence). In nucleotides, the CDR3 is TGTGCCAGCAGTTTCCAGGGGGCTCAAGAGACCCAGTACTTC. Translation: CASSFQGAQETQYF.

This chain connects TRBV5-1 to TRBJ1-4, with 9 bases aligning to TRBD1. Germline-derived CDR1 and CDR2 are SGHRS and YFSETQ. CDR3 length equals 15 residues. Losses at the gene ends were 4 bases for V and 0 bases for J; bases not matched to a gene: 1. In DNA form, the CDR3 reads TGCGCCAGCAGCGACAGGGGGGCAACTAATGAAAAACTGTTTTTT. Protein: CASSDRGATNEKLFF. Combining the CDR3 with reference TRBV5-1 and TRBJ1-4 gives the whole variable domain KAGVTQTPRYLIKTRGQQVTLSCSPISGHRSVSWYQQTPGQGLQFLFEYFSETQRNKGNFPGRFSGRQFSNSRSEMNVSTLELGDSALYLCASSDRGATNEKLFFGSGTQLSVL.

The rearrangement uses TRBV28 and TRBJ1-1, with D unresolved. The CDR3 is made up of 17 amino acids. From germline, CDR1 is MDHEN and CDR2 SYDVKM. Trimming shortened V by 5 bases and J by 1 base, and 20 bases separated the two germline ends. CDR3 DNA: TGTGCCAGCAGTAACCACGGGGTTCAGGCGCGGAACACTGAAGCTTTCTTT. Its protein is CASSNHGVQARNTEAFF.

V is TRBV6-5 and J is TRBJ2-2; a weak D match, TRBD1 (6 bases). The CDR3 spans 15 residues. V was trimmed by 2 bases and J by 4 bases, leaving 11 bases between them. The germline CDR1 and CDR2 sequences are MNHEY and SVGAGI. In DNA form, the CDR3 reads TGTGCCAGCAGTTACAGGGGGTTGACCACCGGGGAGCTGTTTTTT. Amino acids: CASSYRGLTTGELFF.

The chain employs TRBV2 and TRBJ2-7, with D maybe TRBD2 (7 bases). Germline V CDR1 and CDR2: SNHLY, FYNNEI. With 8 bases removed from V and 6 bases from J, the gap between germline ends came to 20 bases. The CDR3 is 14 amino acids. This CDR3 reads CASGTGGRPGEQYF. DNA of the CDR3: TGTGCCAGCGGGACGGGGGGCCGCCCGGGCGAGCAGTACTTC.

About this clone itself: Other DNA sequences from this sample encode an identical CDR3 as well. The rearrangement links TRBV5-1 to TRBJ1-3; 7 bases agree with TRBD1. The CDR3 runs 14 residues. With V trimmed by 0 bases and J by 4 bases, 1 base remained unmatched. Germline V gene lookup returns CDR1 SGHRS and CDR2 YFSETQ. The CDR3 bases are TGCGCCAGCAGCTTGGACAGGGGCGGAAACACCATATATTTT. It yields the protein CASSLDRGGNTIYF. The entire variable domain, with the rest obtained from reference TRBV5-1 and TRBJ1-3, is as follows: KAGVTQTPRYLIKTRGQQVTLSCSPISGHRSVSWYQQTPGQGLQFLFEYFSETQRNKGNFPGRFSGRQFSNSRSEMNVSTLELGDSALYLCASSLDRGGNTIYFGEGSWLTVV.

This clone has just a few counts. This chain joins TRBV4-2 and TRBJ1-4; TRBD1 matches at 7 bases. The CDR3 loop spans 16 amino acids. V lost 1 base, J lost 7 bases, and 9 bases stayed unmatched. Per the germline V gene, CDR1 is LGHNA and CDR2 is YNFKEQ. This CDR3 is CASSQGGQARSEKLFF. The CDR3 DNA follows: TGTGCCAGCAGCCAAGGAGGACAGGCTAGGTCTGAAAAACTGTTTTTT.

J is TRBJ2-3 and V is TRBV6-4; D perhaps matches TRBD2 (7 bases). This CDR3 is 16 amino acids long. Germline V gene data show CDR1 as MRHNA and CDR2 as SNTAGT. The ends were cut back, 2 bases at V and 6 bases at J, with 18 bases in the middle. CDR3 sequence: CASSDTPAGAPDTQYF. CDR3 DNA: TGTGCCAGCAGTGACACCCCCGCGGGGGCCCCGGATACGCAGTATTTT.

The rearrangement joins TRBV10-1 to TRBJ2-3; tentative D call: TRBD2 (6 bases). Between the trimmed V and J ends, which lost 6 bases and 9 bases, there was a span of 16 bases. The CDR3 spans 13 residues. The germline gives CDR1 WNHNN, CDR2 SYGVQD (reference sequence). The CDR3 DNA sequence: TGCGCCAGCAGCGGAGGGGCCGGAGGGACGCAGTATTTT. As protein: CASSGGAGGTQYF.

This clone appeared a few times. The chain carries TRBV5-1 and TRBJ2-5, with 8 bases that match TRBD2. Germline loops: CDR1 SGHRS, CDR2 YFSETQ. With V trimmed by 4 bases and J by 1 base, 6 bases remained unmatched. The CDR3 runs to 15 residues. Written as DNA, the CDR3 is TGCGCCAGCAGCCGCCAACTAGCGGTCCAAGAGACCCAGTACTTC. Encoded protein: CASSRQLAVQETQYF.

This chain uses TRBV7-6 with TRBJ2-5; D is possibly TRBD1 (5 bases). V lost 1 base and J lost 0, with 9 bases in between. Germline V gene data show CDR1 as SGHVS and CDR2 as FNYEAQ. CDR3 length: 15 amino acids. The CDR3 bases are TGTGCCAGCAGCTTAGAGGGGCAGTACCAAGAGACCCAGTACTTC. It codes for CASSLEGQYQETQYF.

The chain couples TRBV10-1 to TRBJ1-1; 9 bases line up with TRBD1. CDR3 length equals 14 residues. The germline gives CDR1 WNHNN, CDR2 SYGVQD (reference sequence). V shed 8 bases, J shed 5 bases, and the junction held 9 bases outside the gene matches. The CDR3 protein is CASRDRATATEAFF. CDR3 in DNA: TGCGCCAGCCGGGACAGGGCTACGGCGACTGAAGCTTTCTTT.

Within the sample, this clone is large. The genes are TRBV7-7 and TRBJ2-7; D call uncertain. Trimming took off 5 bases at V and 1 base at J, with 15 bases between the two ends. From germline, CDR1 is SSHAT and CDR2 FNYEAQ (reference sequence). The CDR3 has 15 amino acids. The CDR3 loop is CASSPQTNPSYEQYF. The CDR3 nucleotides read TGTGCCAGCAGCCCACAAACTAACCCATCCTACGAGCAGTACTTC. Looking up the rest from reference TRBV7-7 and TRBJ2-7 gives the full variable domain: GAGVSQSPRYKVTKRGQDVTLRCDPISSHATLYWYQQALGQGPEFLTYFNYEAQPDKSGLPSDRFSAERPEGSISTLTIQRTEQRDSAMYRCASSPQTNPSYEQYFGPGTRLTVT.

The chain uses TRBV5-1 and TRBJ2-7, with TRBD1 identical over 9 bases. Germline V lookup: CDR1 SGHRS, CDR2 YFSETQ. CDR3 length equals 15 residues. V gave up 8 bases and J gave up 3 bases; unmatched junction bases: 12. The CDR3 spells CASNKAETGGYEQYF. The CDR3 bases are TGCGCCAGTAATAAAGCCGAGACAGGGGGCTACGAGCAGTACTTC.

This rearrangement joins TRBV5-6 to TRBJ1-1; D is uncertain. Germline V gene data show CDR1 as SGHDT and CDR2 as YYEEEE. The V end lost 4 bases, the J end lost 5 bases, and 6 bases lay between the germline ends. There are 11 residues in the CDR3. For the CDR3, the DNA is TGTGCCAGCAGCCTCGGGACTGAAGCTTTCTTT. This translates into CASSLGTEAFF.

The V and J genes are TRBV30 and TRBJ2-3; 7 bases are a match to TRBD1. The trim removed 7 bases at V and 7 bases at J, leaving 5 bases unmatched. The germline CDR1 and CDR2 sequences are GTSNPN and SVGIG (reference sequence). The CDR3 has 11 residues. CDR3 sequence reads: CASLGQHTQYF. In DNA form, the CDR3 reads TGTGCCTCTCTGGGACAGCATACGCAGTATTTT.

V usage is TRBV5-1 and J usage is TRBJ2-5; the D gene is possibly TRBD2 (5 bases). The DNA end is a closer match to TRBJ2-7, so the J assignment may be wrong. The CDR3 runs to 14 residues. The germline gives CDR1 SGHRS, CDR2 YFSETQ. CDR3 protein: CASSPEGLGYEQYF. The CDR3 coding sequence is TGCGCCAGCAGCCCTGAGGGTTTGGGCTACGAGCAGTACTTC.